This T cell receptor beta chain stems from a study of T cell repertoires in cytomegalovirus infection. Study-level information: Both CMV infection and a matching HLA type were indicated by public TCR beta signatures.

TCRdb re-derived calls from the reads in MiXCR, one entry per CDR3 protein. The sample consists of about 490,000 distinct CDR3 sequences, approximately 17% of them appearing once. CDR1 is MNHNS and CDR2 is SASEGT in the germline V gene. CDR3 length: 15 residues. The ends lost 2 bases at V and 1 base at J; junction bases unmatched: 2. Points from the study as a whole: Carriers of CMV and the relevant HLA type were discriminated by public TCR beta frequency. There were HLA-C-restricted CMV-specific TCR beta clonotypes dominating the ex vivo response.

Remarks on this clonotype: Its target is not known.

This clonotype was sampled from a human donor in good health (CMV status not recorded). Some clones in this sample may be carry-over from other donors' samples. The V call is TRBV6-1, the J call TRBJ2-7; 10 positions agree with TRBD1. Material: CD8+ T cells from PBMCs. CDR3 region: CASSEPGQGSYEQYF. CDR3 nucleotide sequence: TGTGCCAGCAGTGAACCGGGACAGGGGTCCTACGAGCAGTACTTC.